The clone carrying this T cell receptor beta chain occurred a few times. Its antigen is unidentified. The germline gives CDR1 SQVTM, CDR2 ANQGSEA. The CDR3 has 14 amino acids. Germline trimming cut 5 bases from V and 6 bases from J; bases unmatched to any gene: 11. The data were obtained in a study of CD8 T cells in ankylosing spondylitis. Findings and limits, study-wide: Fewer than ten highly homologous variants made up a TCR beta motif that seemed to typify ankylosing spondylitis blood.

TCRdb itself ran the 5' RACE reads through MiXCR, one entry per CDR3 protein. The table lists roughly 350,000 distinct CDR3 sequences, 6.5% to 10% of them singletons, with just over 14% in the top ten. The TCR was taken from a male donor with ankylosing spondylitis. Sequencing was performed on blood, either unsorted or a sorted T cell fraction (not recorded which). This sequence joins TRBV29-1 and TRBJ1-1; 8 bases line up with TRBD1. The CDR3 nucleotides are TGCAGCGTTACCGGACAGGGCGTCACCGCTGAAGCTTTCTTT. Its protein product is CSVTGQGVTAEAFF.